This T cell receptor (beta chain) was captured in a study of spatial heterogeneity in lung cancer. Study-level information: Compared with alpha-chain sequences, beta-chain sequences were consistently detected in greater numbers.

Every TCR cDNA molecule bore its own unique molecular identifier. TCRdb analysed the 5' RACE reads with MiXCR anew, one entry per CDR3 protein. This table has just under 40,000 distinct CDR3 sequences, under 7% appearing once. Time point indicated: sample taken at primary tumor resection. Whole RNA was taken from tumor, nontumor lung or frozen PBMC; it was then sequenced unsorted. The donors comprised around 72 untreated early-stage non-small cell lung cancer patients. Findings and caveats of the study: Among blood samples, ubiquitous expanded tumor TCRs appeared more at resection than at follow-up.

This clonotype showed up just a few times. The antigen remains unidentified. The source is a male donor with early-stage non-small cell lung cancer. The sample was PBMCs, taken at surgery.

CDR3 nucleotide sequence: TGTGCCAGCAGCCGCACGTTACTAGCGACTAGCACAGATACGCAGTATTTT. Translation gives CASSRTLLATSTDTQYF. J is TRBJ2-3 and V is TRBV7-9, with 7 bases aligning to TRBD2. J was trimmed by 0 bases and V by 5 bases; bases with no gene match: 11. This CDR3 region has 17 residues. Germline V gene sequence: CDR1 SEHNR, CDR2 FQNEAQ (reference sequence).